The entry below describes one T cell receptor (beta chain). No antigen is known for it. No quality values exist for individual bases; no much larger clone is one base distant. The immunoSEQ Assay, a bias-controlled multiplex PCR, was used to amplify TCRbeta CDR3 regions from genomic DNA. The original methods were these. Within the assay, amplification of reference gene primers was used to estimate how many nucleated cells each sample contained. To quantify the absolute abundance of each unique TCRbeta CDR3 rearrangement, sequence reads were collapsed and filtered. Productive Simpson clonality was computed per sample as the square root of Simpson's diversity index over productive rearrangements. TCRdb carries this immuneACCESS record with in-frame sequences only. Its versions omit some clonotypes, under half of them owing to an unresolved V gene in the studies checked, with the rest unexplained. V, J and clone size reflect that table, while D and trimming were determined from the DNA. This sample lists some 290,000 clones; over 65% were detected once. Jointly, the top ten make up 3.5% to 5.5% of the sample.

Relative to germline, V is missing 0 bases and J is missing 9 bases, with 13 bases of the junction outside any gene match. The CDR3 has 16 amino acids, counting the end cysteine and phenylalanine. Only CDR3 DNA is held: 48 bases, read in frame from base 1. According to the germline V gene, CDR1 reads SGHRS and CDR2 reads YFSETQ. Samples from volunteer blood donors who had recovered from COVID-19 were contributed by a second Seattle source. Whole blood was collected in K2EDTA tubes by collaborating institutions according to the institutions' own protocols. Collaborator samples were shipped for TCRbeta analysis as frozen whole blood, isolated PBMCs, or DNA extracted from either sample type. This record belongs to a study of blood T cell repertoires in COVID-19 (dated by TCRdb to the early 2020s). For the wider study: The collaborator samples originated in the United States, Italy and Spain and spanned the acute and convalescent phases of COVID-19. The material from the prospective study consisted of cDNA or gDNA derived from T cells, B-cell-depleted T cells, or PBMCs. Subjects who had been exposed to COVID-19, were actively infected with it, or had recovered from it provided the deeply sampled blood TCRbeta repertoires that made up the dataset. The repertoires were released in a freely available public database meant as a resource for research on the immune response to SARS-CoV-2. Samples came from the ongoing ImmuneRACE study (first 160 participants) plus 1,254 subjects from 6 global collaborators. Nearly every sample came with metadata listing a de-identified subject ID, COVID-19 status, age in years and sex. Where HLA class I and class II types were available, the types were taken from metadata supplied by the sample provider, not from assay-based typing.

Broader findings and caveats from the paper: Clinical and demographic metadata were provided uncurated, with the amount varying by source and participant.

The sequenced sample consisted of peripheral blood. This receptor chain uses TRBV5-1 and TRBJ2-7, with 9 bases aligning to TRBD1. The source is a man aged 55 to 69 who had recovered from COVID-19. CDR3 sequence: CASSLAGGTGLTGQYF. The DNA sequence reads TGCGCCAGCAGCTTGGCCGGAGGGACAGGGCTGACGGGGCAGTACTTC.